This passage covers 19 T cell receptor delta chains from one sample sequenced in a study of gamma-delta chains in newborns, infants, children. TCRdb re-called the reads via CATT. The sample lists several thousand delta-chain clones; approximately 5% were seen once. The sequenced sample was blood. Receptors originate from a child who was a newborn, infant or young child, either healthy, febrile or measles-vaccinated (not recorded which).

The chain uses TRDV2 and TRDJ1; D may be TRDD3 (5 bases). The J gene, not given by TCRdb, was assigned here from a germline match of the nucleotide sequence. This CDR3 region has 20 residues. Germline CDR1 GEAIGNYY, CDR2 EKD. V dropped 5 bases and J dropped 0 bases, with 30 bases sitting between them. The CDR3 is CACGGLYGSAGTTYTDKLIF. The CDR3 bases are TGTGCCTGTGGCGGTCTCTACGGATCGGCGGGGACAACGTACACCGATAAACTCATCTTT.

On this clone: This could be a read error, since a much larger clone is one nucleotide away. The chain uses TRDV2 and TRDJ1; 8 bases line up with TRDD3. V shed 5 bases, J shed 13 bases, and the junction held 29 bases outside the gene matches. The CDR3 has 18 residues. CDR1 is GEAIGNYY, CDR2 EKD, per germline. The CDR3 spells CACAPVTAGYGPQPGPIF. For the CDR3, the DNA is TGTGCCTGTGCCCCCGTCACTGCGGGATACGGGCCTCAACCGGGACCCATCTTT.

This clone has only a few counts. This same CDR3 is encoded by further DNA sequences in the sample. The chain is built from TRDV2 and TRDJ1, with D possibly being TRDD2 (5 bases). This CDR3 is 22 amino acids long. Germline V gene data show CDR1 as GEAIGNYY and CDR2 as EKD. V lost 3 bases to trimming and J lost 0 bases, with 34 bases between them. The CDR3 loop reads CACDPLPTLRAKPDGHTDKLIF. Here the CDR3 DNA reads TGTGCCTGTGACCCGCTGCCTACGCTCCGCGCCAAACCCGACGGCCACACCGATAAACTCATCTTT.

As regards this clone: At one of its ends the junction is not consistent with the germline gene, which may arise from a read error. This chain joins TRDV2 and TRDJ3; 8 bases map to TRDD3. Per the germline V gene, CDR1 is GEAIGNYY and CDR2 is EKD. The CDR3 consists of 19 residues. For the CDR3, the DNA is TGTGCCTGTGACACCGCTGGGGGACGAAGCTCCTGGAACACCCGACAGATGTTTTTC. Its protein is CACDTAGGRSSWNTRQMFF.

In regard to this clone: The TCRdb record carries a much larger clone's protein, which differs from this DNA's translation at residue 4; a read error is the likely cause, and the protein listed here is the DNA translation. The chain has TRDV2 and TRDJ3, with 8 bases that match TRDD3. CDR3 length: 18 amino acids. The germline V gene encodes CDR1 GEAIGNYY and CDR2 EKD. For the CDR3, the DNA is TGTGCCTGTGGCACCTGGGGGACAAGCTCCTGGGACACCCGACAGATGTTTTTC. As protein: CACGTWGTSSWDTRQMFF.

The table lists this clone with a few counts. A clone one base away is much larger, so this may be a read error. The same CDR3 is also encoded by other DNA sequences in this sample. The chain couples TRDV2 to TRDJ1; D unclear. The CDR3 extends over 17 amino acids. Germline CDR1 GEAIGNYY, CDR2 EKD. Here the CDR3 reads CACDTVRLKVGTDKLIF. The CDR3 coding sequence is TGTGCCTGCGACACCGTCCGGTTAAAAGTCGGAACCGATAAACTCATCTTT.

By proportion, this clone is medium-sized. The chain joins TRDV2 to TRDJ1, with 7 bases aligning to TRDD3. V was pared by 1 base and J by 4 bases, with 14 bases of the junction left unmatched. The germline CDR1 and CDR2 sequences are GEAIGNYY and EKD. The CDR3 is made up of 17 amino acids. The CDR3 sequence: CACDTVLGDQGNDKLIF. Here the CDR3 DNA reads TGTGCCTGTGACACTGTCTTGGGGGACCAGGGGAACGATAAACTCATCTTT.

The chain recombines TRDV1 with TRDJ1; D is possibly TRDD3 (5 bases). This CDR3 comprises 28 residues. Trimming took off 0 bases at V and 3 bases at J, with 50 bases between the two ends. Germline assignment: CDR1 TSWWSYY and CDR2 QGS. The CDR3 DNA follows: TGTGCTCTTGGGGAACTAGCCGCGTCACGCCACCCGCCGGGAGGTGAGTGGATATCTACGGGTATCCCCGATAAACTCATCTTT. Protein product: CALGELAASRHPPGGEWISTGIPDKLIF.

This clone has just a few counts. The genes are TRDV2 and TRDJ1; TRDD3 agrees at 12 bases. No J gene is reported in TCRdb; it was inferred here by comparing the DNA with germline. The CDR3 extends over 23 amino acids. The ends lost 3 bases at V and 2 bases at J; junction bases unmatched: 27. Germline CDR1 reads GEAIGNYY; CDR2 reads EKD. In DNA, the CDR3 is TGTGCCTGTGACCTCGCTCGCTCGGGAACTGGGGGATACCGCCCTAGTGGGACCGATAAACTCATCTTT. This encodes CACDLARSGTGGYRPSGTDKLIF.

The rearrangement links TRDV2 to TRDJ3; the D gene is possibly TRDD3 (5 bases). Germline matching of the DNA provided the J gene here, since TCRdb leaves it blank. Germline V gene data show CDR1 as GEAIGNYY and CDR2 as EKD. Trimming stripped 0 bases from V and 0 bases from J, with 17 bases between. The CDR3 runs 20 residues. The CDR3 protein is CACDTASAGASSWDTRQMFF. CDR3 sequence (DNA): TGTGCCTGTGACACCGCGTCAGCGGGGGCCAGCTCCTGGGACACCCGACAGATGTTTTTC.

By share, this clone ranks as medium-sized (0.01 to 0.1%). The rearrangement links TRDV2 to TRDJ1, with 9 bases that match TRDD3. V gave up 0 bases and J gave up 1 base; unmatched junction bases: 20. This CDR3 is 21 amino acids long. Looked up from germline, CDR1 is GEAIGNYY and CDR2 is EKD. The CDR3 loop reads CACDTVYAGGYPGGSTDKLIF. For the CDR3, the DNA is TGTGCCTGTGACACCGTGTATGCCGGGGGATACCCAGGGGGCTCCACCGATAAACTCATCTTT.

Only a few counts were recorded for this clone. The chain carries TRDV2 and TRDJ1; 12 positions agree with TRDD3. Germline loops: CDR1 GEAIGNYY, CDR2 EKD. CDR3 length: 20 residues. V gave up 1 base and J gave up 2 bases; unmatched junction bases: 16. The CDR3 bases are TGTGCCTGTGACACAATTCCTACGGGACTGGGGGATACTGGGACCGATAAACTCATCTTT. Encoded protein: CACDTIPTGLGDTGTDKLIF.

Comment on this clone: A much larger clone lies one base from this, so it may be a read error. Other nucleotide sequences in the sample specify the same CDR3. This chain links TRDV2 with TRDJ2, with a tentative D call TRDD3 (6 bases). The CDR3 contains 17 residues. With 0 bases removed from V and 0 bases from J, the gap between germline ends came to 13 bases. The germline V gene encodes CDR1 GEAIGNYY and CDR2 EKD. As DNA, the CDR3 is TGTGCCTGTGACACCGTAAGGGGGACCTCTTTGACAGCACAACTCTTCTTT. Its protein is CACDTVRGTSLTAQLFF.

Remarks on this clone: A much larger clone lies a single base off, so this may be a read error. This sequence joins TRDV2 and TRDJ3; 13 bases match TRDD3. This CDR3 has 20 residues. Germline V gene sequence: CDR1 GEAIGNYY, CDR2 EKD. The CDR3 is CACDTVGLGDTSWDTRQTFF. The CDR3 nucleotides read TGTGCCTGTGACACCGTTGGACTGGGGGATACGAGCTGGGACACCCGACAGACGTTTTTC.

This clone came up a few times. A much bigger clone sits one base away, suggesting this may be a read error. Other DNA sequences from this sample encode an identical CDR3 as well. The chain recombines TRDV2 with TRDJ1; 10 nucleotides match TRDD3. Germline CDR1 and CDR2: GEAIGNYY and EKD. The CDR3 extends over 26 amino acids. The CDR3 is CACDPIGIPTHVLGDRPTLHTDKLIF. CDR3 coding DNA: TGTGCCTGTGACCCCATCGGGATTCCTACGCACGTACTGGGGGATCGTCCTACACTCCACACCGATAAACTCATTTTT.

Relative to its sample, this clone is medium-sized. The J gene is TRDJ3, the V gene TRDV2, with TRDD3 identical over 13 bases. Germline trimming cut 3 bases from V and 0 bases from J; bases unmatched to any gene: 7. The CDR3 length is 20 residues. Germline V lookup: CDR1 GEAIGNYY, CDR2 EKD. The CDR3 is CACDATGGYGSSWDTRQMFF. The CDR3 nucleotides read TGTGCCTGTGACGCTACTGGGGGATACGGGAGCTCCTGGGACACCCGACAGATGTTTTTC.

This clone is medium-sized (0.01 to 0.1%) by share. This same CDR3 is encoded by further DNA sequences in the sample. The CDR3 nucleotides are TGTGCCTGTGACGAGGTACTGGGGGATTCCGTCCCGGAGCCTTACACCGATAAACTCATCTTT. This encodes CACDEVLGDSVPEPYTDKLIF. V and J are TRDV2 and TRDJ1, with TRDD3 matching over 10 bases. CDR1 is GEAIGNYY, CDR2 EKD, per germline. With V trimmed by 3 bases and J by 0 bases, 21 bases remained unmatched. This CDR3 is built from 21 residues.

This clone was detected only once. A much bigger clone sits one base away, suggesting this may be a read error. The V call is TRDV1, the J call TRDJ1, with TRDD3 matching 9 bases. The J gene, absent from TCRdb, was called here by matching the DNA to germline. Germline CDR1 is TSWWSYY and CDR2 is QGS. V lost 4 bases and J lost 0; bases outside the gene matches: 15. The CDR3 has 19 residues. CDR3 residues: CALGGLGAGGSQYTDKLIF. CDR3 DNA: TGTGCTCTTGGGGGGCTTGGCGCTGGGGGATCCCAGTACACCGATAAACTCATCTTT.

The chain is built from TRDV2 and TRDJ1; 9 positions match TRDD3. The CDR3 is 17 amino acids. V dropped 2 bases and J dropped 0; count of bases not matched to a gene: 9. CDR1 and CDR2 from the germline V gene are GEAIGNYY and EKD. CDR3 residues: CACDSLTGGRDTDKLIF. CDR3 coding DNA: TGTGCCTGTGACAGCCTTACTGGGGGACGAGACACCGATAAACTCATCTTT.